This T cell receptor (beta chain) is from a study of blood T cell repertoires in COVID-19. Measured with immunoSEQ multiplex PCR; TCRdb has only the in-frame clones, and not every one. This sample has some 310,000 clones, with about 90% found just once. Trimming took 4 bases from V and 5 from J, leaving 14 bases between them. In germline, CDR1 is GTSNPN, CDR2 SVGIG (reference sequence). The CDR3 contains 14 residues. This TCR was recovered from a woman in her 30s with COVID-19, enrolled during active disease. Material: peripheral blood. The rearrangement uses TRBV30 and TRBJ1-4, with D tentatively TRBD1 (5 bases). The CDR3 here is CAWTRVGLNEKLFF. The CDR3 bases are TGTGCCTGGACCCGCGTGGGGCTAAATGAAAAACTGTTTTTT.